These T cell receptor beta chains were read from a single sample in a study of read filtering for tumor transcriptome and immune sequencing. MiXCR was run by TCRdb on the reads, yielding one entry per CDR3 protein. Here the sample spans around 38,000 distinct CDR3 sequences, approximately 15% being singletons. The sequenced sample was a population of CD138-negative cells sorted from bone marrow. The source of these receptors is a donor at least 40 years old with multiple myeloma. Each CDR3 is given with its conserved first and last residue. Each record gives: clone size, V gene, J gene, CDR3 protein. Some rows mark clone size as missing; the rest say once, few, many or name a class of expanded clone.

clone_size: -; v_call: TRBV19; j_call: TRBJ2-1; cdr3_aa: CASKARGGSCNEQFF
clone_size: many; v_call: TRBV27; j_call: TRBJ2-2; cdr3_aa: CASSLAGVNTGELFF
clone_size: -; v_call: TRBV27; j_call: TRBJ2-7; cdr3_aa: CASSSSGPAYEQYF
clone_size: many; v_call: TRBV7-6; j_call: TRBJ1-1; cdr3_aa: CASSLRRDTEAFF
clone_size: many; v_call: TRBV20-1; j_call: TRBJ1-1; cdr3_aa: CSARVLGGLETEAFF
clone_size: many; v_call: TRBV28; j_call: TRBJ2-1; cdr3_aa: CASSPAGLAGDNEQFF
clone_size: many; v_call: TRBV20-1; j_call: TRBJ1-5; cdr3_aa: CSARSGTGGAPQHF
clone_size: many; v_call: TRBV5-1; j_call: TRBJ2-7; cdr3_aa: CASTKSTSGYEQYF
clone_size: many; v_call: TRBV28; j_call: TRBJ1-2; cdr3_aa: CATVSYGGANYGYTF
clone_size: many; v_call: TRBV7-9; j_call: TRBJ2-7; cdr3_aa: CASSFKRLGREEQYF
clone_size: many; v_call: TRBV6-5; j_call: TRBJ2-3; cdr3_aa: CASTRTGTSGTNTQYF
clone_size: many; v_call: TRBV20-1; j_call: TRBJ2-2; cdr3_aa: CSASYGGGLGTGELFF
clone_size: many; v_call: TRBV6-5; j_call: TRBJ2-7; cdr3_aa: CATKGPGGTYEQYF
clone_size: few; v_call: TRBV15; j_call: TRBJ1-1; cdr3_aa: CATSRDRVSTEAFF
clone_size: many; v_call: TRBV7-2; j_call: TRBJ2-5; cdr3_aa: CASSRDRGQETQYF
clone_size: -; v_call: TRBV4-3; j_call: TRBJ1-6; cdr3_aa: CASSQEGQFNSPLHF
clone_size: many; v_call: TRBV7-2; j_call: TRBJ2-1; cdr3_aa: CASSLDSYNEQFF
clone_size: many; v_call: TRBV6-2/TRBV6-3; j_call: TRBJ2-5; cdr3_aa: CASSYSPGLGETQYF
clone_size: few; v_call: TRBV6-6; j_call: TRBJ2-5; cdr3_aa: CASSYDRVTQYF
clone_size: many; v_call: TRBV5-1; j_call: TRBJ1-4; cdr3_aa: CASSPGEKLFF
clone_size: many; v_call: TRBV5-8; j_call: TRBJ2-1; cdr3_aa: CASIRKGGYNEQFF
clone_size: many; v_call: TRBV20-1; j_call: TRBJ2-1; cdr3_aa: CSARDLIGREVEQFF
clone_size: -; v_call: TRBV20-1; j_call: TRBJ1-5; cdr3_aa: CSAPAGGNQPQHF
clone_size: many; v_call: TRBV24-1; j_call: TRBJ2-1; cdr3_aa: CATTPGTGWNNEQFF
clone_size: many; v_call: TRBV7-6; j_call: TRBJ2-2; cdr3_aa: CASSLNVLGGELFF
clone_size: many; v_call: TRBV5-1; j_call: TRBJ2-2; cdr3_aa: CASSFSGNANTGELFF
clone_size: many; v_call: TRBV11-2; j_call: TRBJ2-2; cdr3_aa: CASSSSGGSTGELFF
clone_size: many; v_call: TRBV4-3; j_call: TRBJ1-3; cdr3_aa: CASSQVAGNTIYF